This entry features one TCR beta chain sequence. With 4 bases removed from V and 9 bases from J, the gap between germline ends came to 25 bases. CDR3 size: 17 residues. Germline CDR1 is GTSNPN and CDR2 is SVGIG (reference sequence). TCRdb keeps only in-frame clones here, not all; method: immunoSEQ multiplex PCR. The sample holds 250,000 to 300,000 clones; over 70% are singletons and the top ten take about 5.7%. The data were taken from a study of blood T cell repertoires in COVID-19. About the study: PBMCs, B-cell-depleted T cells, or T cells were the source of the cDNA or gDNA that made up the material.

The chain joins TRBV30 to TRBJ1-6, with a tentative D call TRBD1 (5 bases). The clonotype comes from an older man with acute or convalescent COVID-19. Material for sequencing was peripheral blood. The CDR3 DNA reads TGTGCCTGGAATAGGGGAAGGCCCATCCTGGGCCTTTCACCCCTCCACTTT. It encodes CAWNRGRPILGLSPLHF.